Listed below are T cell receptor beta chains from one sample, sequenced in a study of regulatory T cells in long-lasting Graves disease. TCRdb called the multiplex PCR reads again in MiXCR, with one record for every CDR3 protein. The data contain 550,000 to 700,000 distinct CDR3 sequences, roughly a sixth of them seen just once; the ten biggest clones take up more than 10%. The same specimen was also included in a second study, on T cells in Graves' hyperthyroidism and ophthalmopathy.

Sequenced here: peripheral blood mononuclear cells (PBMCs), sampled at new diagnosis, from a patient treated with antithyroid drugs. The receptors originated from a man aged 18 to 30 with Graves disease. Both conserved end residues are part of each CDR3. D genes are given only for firm matches. A clone size is listed for some rows: how often the clone was seen (once, few, many), or a class if it is expanded.

>TRBJ2-1|-|many|TRBV30
TGTGCCTGGAGTGTACGGAGACGAAGACCCTACAATGAGCAGTTCTTC
CAWSVRRRRPYNEQFF
>TRBJ1-3|-|-|TRBV29-1
TGCAGCGTTGCAGGGGACCTTGGAAACACCATATATTTT
CSVAGDLGNTIYF
>TRBJ2-5|TRBD2|many|TRBV18
TGTGCCAGCTCACCCGCGGGACTAGCGAGATCGGAGACCCAGTACTTC
CASSPAGLARSETQYF
>TRBJ1-1|-|-|TRBV6-2/TRBV6-3
TGTGCCAGCAGCGTAATATCACAGGGTAGCACTGAAGCTTTCTTT
CASSVISQGSTEAFF
>TRBJ1-1|-|-|TRBV11-2
TGTGCCAGCAGCTTTTTGGGCCGATTTAACACTGAAGCTTTCTTT
CASSFLGRFNTEAFF
>TRBJ2-1|-|few|TRBV6-5
TGTGCCAGCAGTTACTGGTCGAGCAATGAGCAGTTCTTC
CASSYWSSNEQFF
>TRBJ2-4|-|-|TRBV5-1
TGCGCCAGCAAGGGAGACAGTTGGTCGAACATTCAGTACTTC
CASKGDSWSNIQYF
>TRBJ2-1|-|-|TRBV19
TGTGCCAGTAGAGAGGTAGGGTCCTACAATGAGCAGTTCTTC
CASREVGSYNEQFF
>TRBJ2-2|-|many|TRBV5-1
TGTGCCAGCAGCTTGGTTGGCGGGGAGCTGTTTTTT
CASSLVGGELFF
>TRBJ2-5|TRBD2|-|TRBV24-1
TGTGCCACCAGTGATTATACTAGCGGGGCGCAAGAGACCCAGTACTTC
CATSDYTSGAQETQYF
>TRBJ1-1|-|many|TRBV29-1
TGCAGCGTAGCTGAGGGGGGAGTGAACACTGAAGCTTTCTTT
CSVAEGGVNTEAFF
>TRBJ2-1|-|few|TRBV19
TGTGCCAGTACCCCATTAATGGGTGACAATGAGCAGTTCTTC
CASTPLMGDNEQFF
>TRBJ2-1|-|-|TRBV11-3
TGTGCCAGCAGTACGGGGGTTGAGCAGTCCTTC
CASSTGVEQSF
>TRBJ2-1|-|few|TRBV4-1
TGCGCCAGCAGCCAGAAAACGACAGCATATAATGAGCAGTTCTTC
CASSQKTTAYNEQFF
>TRBJ2-1|-|many|TRBV7-9
TGTGCCAGCAGCTTAGTGGGGCTAGTAAATGAGCAGTTCTTC
CASSLVGLVNEQFF
>TRBJ1-2|-|many|TRBV6-1
TGTGCCAGCAGTGAAGACAGTAACTATGGCTACACCTTC
CASSEDSNYGYTF